One sample yielded the 3 T cell receptor beta chains listed below, sequenced in a study of blood T cells in healthy people across ages. With a J-beta primer mix and a sample-barcoded 5' primer, a second PCR ran about 6 to 11 cycles. TCRdb processed the 5' RACE reads anew with MiXCR; each CDR3 protein has one entry. In the table there are about 720,000 distinct CDR3 sequences, about 24% of which are singletons. Material for sequencing was blood. Every receptor here comes from a man aged 65 to 79 in good health.

The chain uses TRBV24-1 and TRBJ1-6; weak D call: TRBD1 (5 bases). CDR3 length: 14 residues. The germline CDR1 and CDR2 sequences are KGHDR and SFDVKD. Trimming removed 2 bases from V and 14 bases from J, with 15 bases in between. CDR3 sequence reads: CATSDSGHPITLHF. CDR3 coding DNA: TGTGCCACCAGTGATTCAGGACACCCAATAACCCTCCACTTT.

The rearrangement links TRBV24-1 to TRBJ2-1; D may be TRBD2 (5 bases). Germline assignment: CDR1 KGHDR and CDR2 SFDVKD. This CDR3 contains 16 residues. Trimming removed 6 bases from V and 0 bases from J, with 14 bases in between. CDR3 bases: TGTGCCACCAGTACCCCTAGCTCAAACTCCTACAATGAGCAGTTCTTC. Residues: CATSTPSSNSYNEQFF.

This clonotype was picked up a small number of times. V usage is TRBV27 and J usage is TRBJ2-1; 7 positions match TRBD1. Trimming cost V 5 bases and J 9 bases; bases outside gene matches: 7. The CDR3 sequence is 13 residues long. Germline V gives CDR1 MNHEY, CDR2 SMNVEV (reference sequence). CDR3 sequence reads: CASSIIRDSEQFF. CDR3 sequence (DNA): TGTGCCAGCAGTATCATACGGGACAGTGAGCAGTTCTTC.